A selection of T cell receptor beta chains follows, all from one sample in a study of vaccination and CD4 T cells after COVID-19. One entry per CDR3 protein, called by TCRdb with MiXCR from the PCR reads. Of around 16,000 distinct CDR3 sequences detected, roughly 50% appear once; the ten largest clones hold 20%. Their antigens remain unidentified. The source material was CD4+ T cells from blood, cultured in vitro, sampled before SARS-CoV-2 vaccination. The receptors shown here come from a human donor who had recovered from COVID-19. CDR3s include the opening cysteine and the closing phenylalanine or tryptophan. D genes are given only for firm matches. Rows may omit the clone size; those that give it use once, few, many or a size class.

CDR3 DNA | CDR3 protein | clone size | V gene | D gene | J gene
TGCAGTGCTACTCATAACCGTCTTAGCAAGGGGGCAGATACGCAGTATTTT | CSATHNRLSKGADTQYF | NA | TRBV20-1 | NA | TRBJ2-3
TGTGCCAGCATCCCGCCCGGGGCCTCCTTAGGTGGCTACACCTTC | CASIPPGASLGGYTF | few | TRBV28 | NA | TRBJ1-2
TGTGCCAGCAGCTACGTACGGGGGCAAGGCTACACCTTC | CASSYVRGQGYTF | few | TRBV7-3 | NA | TRBJ1-2
TGTGCCAGCAGTAAGACTAGCGGGAGACTTGAGCAGTACTTC | CASSKTSGRLEQYF | few | TRBV6-1 | TRBD2 | TRBJ2-7
TGTGCCACCAGCAGAGTAGGAGGGGGCTACGAGCAGTACTTC | CATSRVGGGYEQYF | NA | TRBV15 | NA | TRBJ2-7
TGCGCCAGCAGCGCTGTGCGGGGGGACTTAGGCAATCAGCCCCAGCATTTT | CASSAVRGDLGNQPQHF | NA | TRBV4-1 | NA | TRBJ1-5
TGCGGTGCTACAACGGGACAACGCAATCAGCCCCAGCATTTT | CGATTGQRNQPQHF | NA | TRBV20-1 | NA | TRBJ1-5
TGTGCCAGCAGTTCGGCGGAGGGTGCGGATGGCTACACCTTC | CASSSAEGADGYTF | once | TRBV6-2/TRBV6-3 | NA | TRBJ1-2
TGTGCCAGCAGCTCGAACCGCGGGGAGACCCAGTACTTC | CASSSNRGETQYF | NA | TRBV5-4 | NA | TRBJ2-5
TGCGCCAGCAGTGTGGGACTAGCGGGAGTTGATACGCAGTATTTT | CASSVGLAGVDTQYF | NA | TRBV10-1 | TRBD2 | TRBJ2-3
TGTGCCATCCGAGGCCCCCCGGGGTCCTACGAGCAGTACTTC | CAIRGPPGSYEQYF | few | TRBV19 | NA | TRBJ2-7
TGTGCCAGCAGCTTAGTTACAGGAAGTGGCTACACCTTC | CASSLVTGSGYTF | NA | TRBV11-1 | NA | TRBJ1-2
TGCAGTGCTAGAGATTATCGATGGGTCGGCACTTCCACAGATACGCAGTATTTT | CSARDYRWVGTSTDTQYF | few | TRBV20-1 | NA | TRBJ2-3
TGTGCCAGCTCACCAGGACAGGCTAATCAGCCCCAGCATTTT | CASSPGQANQPQHF | medium-sized | TRBV18 | TRBD1 | TRBJ1-5
TGTGCCAGTATGGAAGCTAGCGGGAGTTACAATGAGCAGTTCTTC | CASMEASGSYNEQFF | NA | TRBV19 | TRBD2 | TRBJ2-1
TGTGCCAGCAGTTCGGGACTAGCGGGAGGCAAGAGGGAGCAGTACTTC | CASSSGLAGGKREQYF | few | TRBV27 | TRBD2 | TRBJ2-7
TGTGCCAGCAGTAGGGGACTAGCCAACAATGAGCAGTTCTTC | CASSRGLANNEQFF | NA | TRBV6-1 | TRBD2 | TRBJ2-1
TGCAGTGCCGTGGAGGGGGGATGGACTGAAGCTTTCTTT | CSAVEGGWTEAFF | NA | TRBV20-1 | NA | TRBJ1-1
TGCGCCAGCAGTCGCGGAGGAGCGGGAGGTCAAGAGACCCAGTACTTC | CASSRGGAGGQETQYF | NA | TRBV5-1 | TRBD2 | TRBJ2-5
TGTGCCAGCAGCTTGATTTTTATGTCACCCCCCGGGGAGCTGTTTTTT | CASSLIFMSPPGELFF | NA | TRBV7-8 | NA | TRBJ2-2
TGTGCCATCAGGGAGACGACAGGGGAACGCGATGAGCAGTTCTTC | CAIRETTGERDEQFF | NA | TRBV10-3 | TRBD1 | TRBJ2-1
TGTGCCAGCAGAAAACAGGGGGCGAACACCGGGGAGCTGTTTTTT | CASRKQGANTGELFF | few | TRBV7-9 | TRBD1 | TRBJ2-2
TGTGCCAGCAGCCCGCCCGTAGCGGGAAAGAGCACCGGGGAGCTGTTTTTT | CASSPPVAGKSTGELFF | once | TRBV5-8 | TRBD2 | TRBJ2-2
TGTGCGGCTTCGGGGCCAGACGGTTCACCCCTCCACTTT | CAASGPDGSPLHF | NA | TRBV10-3 | NA | TRBJ1-6
TGTGCCATCAGCCCGGGACTAGCGGGAGCGGGGGAGACCCAGTACTTC | CAISPGLAGAGETQYF | NA | TRBV10-3 | TRBD2 | TRBJ2-5
TGCGCCAGCAGCGAAGGGAGGGTCATAGATACGCAGTATTTT | CASSEGRVIDTQYF | NA | TRBV10-2 | TRBD2 | TRBJ2-3
TGTGCCAGCGGACAGGGTTTTTCACCCCTCCACTTT | CASGQGFSPLHF | medium-sized | TRBV27 | TRBD1 | TRBJ1-6
TGTGCCAGCAGACGCTACGGTACAAGGACGAACTATGGCTACACCTTC | CASRRYGTRTNYGYTF | few | TRBV6-1 | NA | TRBJ1-2
TGCAGTGCTGGACCAAGGTCGGCCGGGCCTGGGGCCAACGTCCTGACTTTC | CSAGPRSAGPGANVLTF | few | TRBV20-1 | NA | TRBJ2-6
TGTGCCAGCAGCGTAAGCGGGACTATCTACGAGCAGTACTTC | CASSVSGTIYEQYF | NA | TRBV5-4 | TRBD2 | TRBJ2-7
TGCAGTGCTCTCCCGGACAGGGTATCAACTAATGAAAAACTGTTTTTT | CSALPDRVSTNEKLFF | NA | TRBV20-1 | TRBD1 | TRBJ1-4
TGCAGTGCTAGCCGCACAGGGACAAAGGTCTGGCGGGAGCTGTTTTTT | CSASRTGTKVWRELFF | few | TRBV20-1 | NA | TRBJ2-2
TGTGCCAGTAGTCCCGCGACAGGACAACTCTATGGCTACACCTTC | CASSPATGQLYGYTF | NA | TRBV19 | NA | TRBJ1-2
TGTGCCATCACCTCAGACAGGGGCTACGAGCAGTACTTC | CAITSDRGYEQYF | NA | TRBV10-3 | TRBD1 | TRBJ2-7
TGTGCCAGCAGTTACAACCGGGGGTACGAGCAGTACTTC | CASSYNRGYEQYF | NA | TRBV6-5 | NA | TRBJ2-7